This TCR beta chain was sequenced during a study of T cells in Graves' hyperthyroidism and ophthalmopathy. The study's findings and limits: Ophthalmopathy was identified by the model a median around 6.3 months ahead of onset.

With regard to this clonotype: Its antigen is unidentified. A single base separates this from a much larger clone, so it may be a read error.

The CDR3 contains 18 residues. Germline CDR1 is MDHEN and CDR2 is SYDVKM. Amplified TCR beta CDR3 regions derived from RNA transcripts. A first-round RT-PCR of the TCR CDR3 used the HTBI primer set. Via MiXCR, TCRdb re-called the multiplex PCR reads, giving one row per CDR3 protein. Among a few hundred thousand distinct CDR3 sequences listed, roughly 13% were seen once. The sample consisted of blood. This sequence was found in a man aged 30 to 45 with Graves' hyperthyroidism that later progressed to Graves' ophthalmopathy. V usage is TRBV28 and J usage is TRBJ1-5; weak D call: TRBD1 (6 bases). CDR3 DNA: TGTGCCAGCAGTTTTCGTAAAGGGGGAGCCGGGGGCAATCGGCCCCAGCATTTT. Amino acid sequence: CASSFRKGGAGGNRPQHF.